The 8 T cell receptor beta chains below come from one sample, sequenced in a study of blood T cell repertoires in COVID-19. Assay used: immunoSEQ multiplex PCR; TCRdb lists only in-frame clones, some missing. The table lists 30,000 to 40,000 clones, more than 80% of them singletons. Input material: peripheral blood. The receptors originated from a man between 60 and 70 years old in a cohort sampled during active COVID-19.

This chain links TRBV5-6 with TRBJ2-5; 7 positions agree with TRBD2. The CDR3 extends over 13 amino acids. CDR1 and CDR2 from the germline V gene are SGHDT and YYEEEE. V lost 4 bases and J lost 5; bases outside the gene matches: 5. The CDR3 protein is CASSPGTKETQYF. CDR3 nucleotide sequence: TGTGCCAGCAGCCCCGGGACTAAGGAGACCCAGTACTTC. Filled out from reference TRBV5-6 and TRBJ2-5, the complete variable domain reads DAGVTQSPTHLIKTRGQQVTLRCSPKSGHDTVSWYQQALGQGPQFIFQYYEEEERQRGNFPDRFSGHQFPNYSSELNVNALLLGDSALYLCASSPGTKETQYFGPGTRLLVL.

This sequence joins TRBV3-1 (or the pseudogene TRBV3-2) and TRBJ1-2, with a weak D call TRBD1 (5 bases). CDR1 LGHDT and CDR2 YNNKEL come from the germline V gene (reference sequence). V lost 8 bases and J lost 5, with 9 bases in between. The CDR3 is 11 amino acids. The CDR3 protein is CASGSGYGYTF. The CDR3 DNA sequence: TGTGCCAGCGGCTCAGGGTATGGCTACACCTTC.

Only a few counts were recorded for this clone. This chain joins TRBV27 and TRBJ2-4, with 9 bases fitting TRBD1. V gave up 5 bases and J gave up 8 bases; unmatched junction bases: 7. Germline CDR1 and CDR2: MNHEY and SMNVEV (reference sequence). This CDR3 region has 14 residues. In nucleotides, the CDR3 is TGTGCCAGCAGTCCGGACAGGGGAGGATACATTCAGTACTTC. It is translated as CASSPDRGGYIQYF.

This rearrangement joins TRBV6-5 to TRBJ2-1, with D unclear. V dropped 2 bases and J dropped 6 bases, with 11 bases sitting between them. CDR3 length: 14 residues. The germline V gene has CDR1 MNHEY and CDR2 SVGAGI. The CDR3 region is CASSYNFKSNEQFF. DNA for the CDR3: TGTGCCAGCAGTTACAATTTCAAATCCAATGAGCAGTTCTTC.

The rearrangement links TRBV4-1 to TRBJ2-2; TRBD2 is a possible D gene (6 bases). From germline, CDR1 is MGHRA and CDR2 YSYEKL. V was cut by 0 bases and J by 8 bases, with 13 bases left in between. The CDR3 extends over 15 amino acids. The CDR3 bases are TGCGCCAGCAGCCAAGATCCCTTTCTAGCGGGGGAGCTGTTTTTT. Translated, it gives CASSQDPFLAGELFF.

The gene calls are TRBV2 and TRBJ1-1; TRBD1 agrees at 12 bases. Germline-derived CDR1 and CDR2 are SNHLY and FYNNEI. With 6 bases clipped from V and 8 bases from J, the junction kept 4 bases outside the gene matches. The CDR3 is 13 residues long. DNA for the CDR3: TGTGCCAGCAGGACCGGGACAGGGGGCGAAGCTTTCTTT. It codes for CASRTGTGGEAFF.

The chain joins TRBV5-6 to TRBJ2-3; 7 bases match TRBD2. Trimming took 4 bases from V and 6 from J; bases not matched to a gene: 8. This CDR3 is built from 14 residues. Germline loops: CDR1 SGHDT, CDR2 YYEEEE. The CDR3 sequence is CASSPGLPGDTQYF. The CDR3, as DNA: TGTGCCAGCAGCCCGGGACTACCTGGGGATACGCAGTATTTT.

The genes are TRBV5-4 and TRBJ1-6, with D hard to call. This CDR3 comprises 14 residues. V lost 4 bases to trimming and J lost 5 bases, with 10 bases between them. Germline CDR1 reads SGHNT; CDR2 reads YYREEE (reference sequence). CDR3 in DNA: TGTGCCAGCAGCAACCGGGAAGATAATTCACCCCTCCACTTT. Translation: CASSNREDNSPLHF.